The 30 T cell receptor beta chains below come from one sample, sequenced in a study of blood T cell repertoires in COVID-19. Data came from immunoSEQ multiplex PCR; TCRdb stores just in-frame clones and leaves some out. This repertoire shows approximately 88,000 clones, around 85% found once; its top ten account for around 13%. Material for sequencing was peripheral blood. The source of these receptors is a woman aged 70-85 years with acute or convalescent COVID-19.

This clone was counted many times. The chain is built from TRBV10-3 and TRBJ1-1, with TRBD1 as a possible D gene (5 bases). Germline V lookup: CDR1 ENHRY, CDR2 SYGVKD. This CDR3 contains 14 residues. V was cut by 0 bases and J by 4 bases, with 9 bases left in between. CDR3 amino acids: CAISESGGITEAFF. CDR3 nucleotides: TGTGCCATCAGTGAGTCGGGGGGTATCACTGAAGCTTTCTTT.

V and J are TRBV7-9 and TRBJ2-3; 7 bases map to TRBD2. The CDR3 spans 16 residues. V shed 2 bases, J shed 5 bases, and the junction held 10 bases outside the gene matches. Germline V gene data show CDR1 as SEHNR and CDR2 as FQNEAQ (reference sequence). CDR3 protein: CASSLFGLVHVDTQYF. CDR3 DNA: TGTGCCAGCAGCTTATTCGGACTAGTTCATGTAGATACGCAGTATTTT.

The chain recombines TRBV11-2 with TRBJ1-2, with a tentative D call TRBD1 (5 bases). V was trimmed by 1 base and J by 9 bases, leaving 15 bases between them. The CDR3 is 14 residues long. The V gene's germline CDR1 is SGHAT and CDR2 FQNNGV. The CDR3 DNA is TGTGCCAGCAGCTTAGTCCAGGGCTCCAACCGCTACACCTTC. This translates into CASSLVQGSNRYTF.

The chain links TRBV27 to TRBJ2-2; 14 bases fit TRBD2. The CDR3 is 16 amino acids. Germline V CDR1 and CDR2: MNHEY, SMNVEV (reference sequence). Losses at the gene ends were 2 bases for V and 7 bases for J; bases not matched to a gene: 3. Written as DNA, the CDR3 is TGTGCCAGCAGTTTAGGACTAGCGGGGGGCATCGGGGAGCTGTTTTTT. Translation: CASSLGLAGGIGELFF.

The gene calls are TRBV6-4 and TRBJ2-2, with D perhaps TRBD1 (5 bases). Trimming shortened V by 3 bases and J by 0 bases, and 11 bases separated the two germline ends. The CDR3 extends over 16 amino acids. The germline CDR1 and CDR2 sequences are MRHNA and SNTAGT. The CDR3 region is CASSENLQANTGELFF. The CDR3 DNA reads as TGTGCCAGCAGTGAAAATTTACAGGCGAACACCGGGGAGCTGTTTTTT.

The CDR3, as DNA: TGTGCCAGCAGTTCGACTAGCGGCTACGAGCAGTACGTC. This translates into CASSSTSGYEQYV. The V gene is TRBV7-9, the J gene TRBJ2-7, with 9 positions matching TRBD2. Germline assignment: CDR1 SEHNR and CDR2 FQNEAQ (reference sequence). The V segment lost 6 bases and the J segment 3 bases; nucleotides outside the gene matches: 3. The length of the CDR3 is 13 residues.

The CDR3 nucleotides read TGTGCCAGCAGTGAAGCTAGATACAGCCTTTGGAATTCACCCCTCCACTTT. This codes for CASSEARYSLWNSPLHF. The chain employs TRBV6-1 and TRBJ1-6; D not certain. The CDR3 consists of 17 residues. The V end was cut by 0 bases, the J end by 7 bases, with 16 bases between. Germline loops: CDR1 MNHNS, CDR2 SASEGT.

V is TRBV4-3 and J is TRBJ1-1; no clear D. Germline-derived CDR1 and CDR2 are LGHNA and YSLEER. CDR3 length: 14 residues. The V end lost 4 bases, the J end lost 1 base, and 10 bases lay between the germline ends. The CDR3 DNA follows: TGCGCCAGCAGCCCCTCCCCGGGGAACACTGAAGCTTTCTTT. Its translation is CASSPSPGNTEAFF.

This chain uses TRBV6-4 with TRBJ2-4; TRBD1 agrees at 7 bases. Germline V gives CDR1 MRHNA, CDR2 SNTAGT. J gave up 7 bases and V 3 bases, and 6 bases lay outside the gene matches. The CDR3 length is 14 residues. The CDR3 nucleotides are TGTGCCAGCAGTGAAGCAGGGGGTTCGAACATTCAGTACTTC. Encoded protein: CASSEAGGSNIQYF.

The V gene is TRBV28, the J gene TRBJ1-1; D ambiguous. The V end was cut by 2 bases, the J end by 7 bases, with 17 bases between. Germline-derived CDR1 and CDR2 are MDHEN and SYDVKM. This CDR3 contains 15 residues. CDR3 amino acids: CASSLVGAGRIEAFF. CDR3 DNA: TGTGCCAGCAGTTTAGTGGGCGCAGGTAGAATTGAAGCTTTCTTT.

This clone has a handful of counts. DNA for the CDR3: TGCAGCGTGGGGACTAGCAGGGATACGCAGTATTTT. Translating it yields CSVGTSRDTQYF. V usage is TRBV29-1 and J usage is TRBJ2-3, with 9 bases lining up with TRBD2. Germline V gene data show CDR1 as SQVTM and CDR2 as ANQGSEA. The CDR3 length is 12 residues. The junction had 4 bases not matched to a gene; V was cut back by 6 bases and J by 6 bases.

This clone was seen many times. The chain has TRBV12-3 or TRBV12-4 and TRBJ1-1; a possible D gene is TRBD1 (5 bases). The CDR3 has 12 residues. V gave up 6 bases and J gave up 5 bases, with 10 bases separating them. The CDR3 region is CASSDGGTEAFF. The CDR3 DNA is TGTGCCAGCAGCGACGGGGGAACTGAAGCTTTCTTT.

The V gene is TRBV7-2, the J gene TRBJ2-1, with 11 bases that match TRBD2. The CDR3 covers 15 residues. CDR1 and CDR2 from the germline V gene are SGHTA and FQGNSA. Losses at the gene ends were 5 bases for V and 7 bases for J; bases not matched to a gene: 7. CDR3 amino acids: CASSKLAGVPNEQFF. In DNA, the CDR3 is TGTGCCAGCAGCAAACTAGCGGGAGTTCCAAATGAGCAGTTCTTC.

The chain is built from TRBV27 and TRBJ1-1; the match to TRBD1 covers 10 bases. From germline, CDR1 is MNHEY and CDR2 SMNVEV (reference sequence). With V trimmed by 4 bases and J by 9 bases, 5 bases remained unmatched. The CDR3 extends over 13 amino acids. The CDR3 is CASSSDRGRKAFF. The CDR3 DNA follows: TGTGCCAGCAGTTCCGACAGGGGGCGAAAAGCTTTCTTT.

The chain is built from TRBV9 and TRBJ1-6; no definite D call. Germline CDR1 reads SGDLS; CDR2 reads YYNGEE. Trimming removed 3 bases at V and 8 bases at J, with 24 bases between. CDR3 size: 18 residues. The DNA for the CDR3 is TGTGCCAGCAGCGCAGATCCTCTAGACGTGGGTTATTATTCACCCCTCCACTTT. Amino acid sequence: CASSADPLDVGYYSPLHF.

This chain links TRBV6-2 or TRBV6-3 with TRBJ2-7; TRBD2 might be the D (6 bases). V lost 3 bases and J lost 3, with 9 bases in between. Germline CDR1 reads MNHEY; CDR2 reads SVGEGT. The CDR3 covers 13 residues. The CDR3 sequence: CASSYRESYEQYV. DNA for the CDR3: TGTGCCAGCAGTTATCGGGAGAGCTACGAGCAGTACGTC.

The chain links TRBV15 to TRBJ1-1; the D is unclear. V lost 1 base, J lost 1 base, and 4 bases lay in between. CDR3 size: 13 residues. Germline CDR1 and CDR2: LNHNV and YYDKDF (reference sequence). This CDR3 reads CATSRGANTEAFF. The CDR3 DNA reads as TGTGCCACCAGCAGAGGGGCGAACACTGAAGCTTTCTTT.

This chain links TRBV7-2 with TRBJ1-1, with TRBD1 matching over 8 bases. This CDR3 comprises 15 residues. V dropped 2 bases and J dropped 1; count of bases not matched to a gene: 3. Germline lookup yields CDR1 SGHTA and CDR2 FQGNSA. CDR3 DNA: TGTGCCAGCAGCTTAACCGGGACAGGGAACACTGAAGCTTTCTTT. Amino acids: CASSLTGTGNTEAFF.

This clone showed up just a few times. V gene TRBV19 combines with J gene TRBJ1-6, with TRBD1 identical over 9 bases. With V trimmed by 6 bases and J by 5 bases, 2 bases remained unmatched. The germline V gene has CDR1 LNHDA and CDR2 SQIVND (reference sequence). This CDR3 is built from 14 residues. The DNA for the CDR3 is TGTGCCAGTAGGGGGACAGGGAATAATTCACCCCTCCACTTT. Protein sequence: CASRGTGNNSPLHF. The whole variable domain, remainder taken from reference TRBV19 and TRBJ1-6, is DGGITQSPKYLFRKEGQNVTLSCEQNLNHDAMYWYRQDPGQGLRLIYYSQIVNDFQKGDIAEGYSVSREKKESFPLTVTSAQKNPTAFYLCASRGTGNNSPLHFGNGTRLTVT.

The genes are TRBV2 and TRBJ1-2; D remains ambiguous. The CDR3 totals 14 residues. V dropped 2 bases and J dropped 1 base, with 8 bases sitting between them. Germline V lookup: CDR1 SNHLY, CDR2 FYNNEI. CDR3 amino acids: CASSESGFNYGYTF. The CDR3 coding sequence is TGTGCCAGCAGTGAATCAGGCTTTAACTATGGCTACACCTTC. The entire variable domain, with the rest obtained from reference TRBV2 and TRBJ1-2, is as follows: EPEVTQTPSHQVTQMGQEVILRCVPISNHLYFYWYRQILGQKVEFLVSFYNNEISEKSEIFDDQFSVERPDGSNFTLKIRSTKLEDSAMYFCASSESGFNYGYTFGSGTRLTVV.

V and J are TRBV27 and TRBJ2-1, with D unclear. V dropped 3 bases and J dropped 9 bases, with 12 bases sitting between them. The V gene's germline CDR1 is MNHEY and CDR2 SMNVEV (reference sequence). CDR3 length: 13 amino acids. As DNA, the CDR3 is TGTGCCAGCAGTTTCCAAACGGGTGGTGAGCAGTTCTTC. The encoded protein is CASSFQTGGEQFF.

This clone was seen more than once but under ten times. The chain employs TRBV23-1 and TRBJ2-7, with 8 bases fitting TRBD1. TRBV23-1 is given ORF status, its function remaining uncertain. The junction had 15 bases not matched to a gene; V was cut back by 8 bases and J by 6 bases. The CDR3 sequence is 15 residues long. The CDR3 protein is CASPSRRTGSGEQYV. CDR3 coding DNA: TGCGCCAGCCCATCCCGAAGGACAGGGTCTGGCGAGCAGTACGTC.

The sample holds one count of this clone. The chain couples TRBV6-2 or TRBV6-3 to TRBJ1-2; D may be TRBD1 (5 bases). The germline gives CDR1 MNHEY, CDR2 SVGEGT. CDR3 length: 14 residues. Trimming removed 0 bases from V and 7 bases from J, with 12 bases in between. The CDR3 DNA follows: TGTGCCAGCAGTTACTCGCGGGGCGCTGGTGGCTACACCTTC. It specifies CASSYSRGAGGYTF.

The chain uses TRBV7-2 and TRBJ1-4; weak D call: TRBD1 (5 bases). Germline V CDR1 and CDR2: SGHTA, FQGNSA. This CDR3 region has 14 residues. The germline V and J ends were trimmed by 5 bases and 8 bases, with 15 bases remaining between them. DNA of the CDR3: TGTGCCAGCAGCCCGATAGGGGATGAGGAAAAACTGTTTTTT. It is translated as CASSPIGDEEKLFF.

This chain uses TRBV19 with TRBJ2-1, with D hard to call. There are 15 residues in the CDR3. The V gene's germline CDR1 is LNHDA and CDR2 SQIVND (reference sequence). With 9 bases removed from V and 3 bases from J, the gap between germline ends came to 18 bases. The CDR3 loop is CASTPGLPDYNEQFF. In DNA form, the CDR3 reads TGTGCCAGCACACCTGGGCTACCGGACTACAATGAGCAGTTCTTC. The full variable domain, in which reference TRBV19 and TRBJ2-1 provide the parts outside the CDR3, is DGGITQSPKYLFRKEGQNVTLSCEQNLNHDAMYWYRQDPGQGLRLIYYSQIVNDFQKGDIAEGYSVSREKKESFPLTVTSAQKNPTAFYLCASTPGLPDYNEQFFGPGTRLTVL.

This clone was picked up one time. CDR3 loop: CASSQSRGGSTGELFF. CDR3 nucleotide sequence: TGTGCCAGCAGCCAATCTAGGGGCGGCTCGACCGGGGAGCTGTTTTTT. J is TRBJ2-2 and V is TRBV11-2; the D gene is possibly TRBD1 (5 bases). V was trimmed by 5 bases and J by 5 bases, leaving 18 bases between them. Germline CDR1 reads SGHAT; CDR2 reads FQNNGV. This CDR3 has 16 residues.

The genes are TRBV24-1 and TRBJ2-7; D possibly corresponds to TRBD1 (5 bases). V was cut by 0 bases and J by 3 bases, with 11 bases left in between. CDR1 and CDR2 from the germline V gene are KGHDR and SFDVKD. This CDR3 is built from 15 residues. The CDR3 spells CATSDLARDCYEQYV. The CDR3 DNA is TGTGCCACCAGTGATTTGGCCAGGGATTGCTACGAGCAGTACGTC.

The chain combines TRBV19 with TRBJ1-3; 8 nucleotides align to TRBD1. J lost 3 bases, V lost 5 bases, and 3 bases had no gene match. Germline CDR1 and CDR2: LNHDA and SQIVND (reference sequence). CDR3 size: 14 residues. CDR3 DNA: TGTGCCAGTAGTCCACAGGGGGTTGGAAACACCATATATTTT. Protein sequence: CASSPQGVGNTIYF.

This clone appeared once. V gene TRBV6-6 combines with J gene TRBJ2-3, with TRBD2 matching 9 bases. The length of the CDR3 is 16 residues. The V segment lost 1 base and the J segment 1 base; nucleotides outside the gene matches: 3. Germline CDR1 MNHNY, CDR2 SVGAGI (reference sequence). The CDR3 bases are TGTGCCAGCAGTTACTTAGCGGGAGTAGGCACAGATACGCAGTATTTT. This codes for CASSYLAGVGTDTQYF.

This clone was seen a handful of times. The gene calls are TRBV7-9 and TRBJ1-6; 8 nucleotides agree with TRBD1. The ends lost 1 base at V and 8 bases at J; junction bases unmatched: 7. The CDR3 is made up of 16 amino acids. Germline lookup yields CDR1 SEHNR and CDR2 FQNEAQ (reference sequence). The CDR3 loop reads CASSLVGRGPYSPLHF. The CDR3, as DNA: TGTGCCAGCAGCTTAGTGGGCAGGGGGCCGTATTCACCCCTCCACTTT.